This T cell receptor (beta chain) comes out of a study of blood T cell repertoires in COVID-19. Study-level information: PBMCs, B-cell-depleted T cells, or T cells were the source of the cDNA or gDNA that made up the material.

CDR1 is SEHNR, CDR2 FQNEAQ, per germline (reference sequence). V was clipped by 5 bases and J by 8 bases; unmatched bases: 6. The CDR3 runs 15 residues. Data came from immunoSEQ multiplex PCR; TCRdb stores just in-frame clones and leaves some out. The sample carries some 150,000 clones, 88% recorded once. This TCR was sampled from a woman aged 25-40 years with acute COVID-19. Material for sequencing was PBMCs or T cells enriched from blood (not recorded which). The V gene is TRBV7-9, the J gene TRBJ2-1; 13 positions agree with TRBD2. The CDR3 loop reads CASSPRTSGSHEQFF. CDR3 coding DNA: TGTGCCAGCAGCCCTAGGACTAGCGGGAGTCATGAGCAGTTCTTC.